The T cell receptor beta chain described here comes from a study of blood T cell repertoires in COVID-19 (dated by TCRdb to between 2020 and 2021). The study in broad terms: Samples covering the acute and convalescent phases of COVID-19 were provided by collaborators in the United States, Italy and Spain. Where available, HLA class I and class II types were obtained from metadata supplied by the sample provider rather than from assay-based typing. Samples came from the ongoing ImmuneRACE study (first 160 participants) plus 1,254 subjects from 6 global collaborators. The dataset comprised deeply sampled blood TCRbeta repertoires from subjects exposed to, actively infected with, or recovered from COVID-19. A de-identified subject ID, COVID-19 status, age in years and sex were almost always included in the sample metadata. The repertoires were released in a freely available public database meant as a resource for research on the immune response to SARS-CoV-2. The material from the prospective study consisted of cDNA or gDNA derived from T cells, B-cell-depleted T cells, or PBMCs.

TCRbeta CDR3 regions were amplified from genomic DNA by means of the immunoSEQ Assay, a bias-controlled multiplex PCR. Processing in the source paper ran as follows. Nucleated cell counts per sample were estimated from amplification of reference gene primers within the assay. To quantify the absolute abundance of each unique TCRbeta CDR3 rearrangement, sequence reads were collapsed and filtered. For each sample, productive Simpson clonality was calculated by taking the square root of Simpson's diversity index across productive rearrangements. In its TCRdb copy, this immuneACCESS table keeps in-frame sequences only and misses some clones. Where compared with another copy, unresolved V genes explain less than half of these, and the others have no known cause. That table supplies the V and J calls and clone size; D and trimming were determined from the DNA. Recorded for this sample are 120,000 or so clones; roughly 69% of them occurred a single time. In total, the top ten clones hold 2% to 2.5% of the sample.

Deletion took 11 bases off V and 4 bases off J, with a span of 15 bases between the germline ends. Looking up the germline V gene yields CDR1 MDHEN and CDR2 SYDVKM. Taken from cysteine to phenylalanine, the CDR3 has 14 residues. The retained sequence is limited to the CDR3, 42 bases, with the frame set at the first base. Collaborating institutions collected whole blood in K2EDTA tubes following their own protocols. For TCRbeta analysis, collaborators shipped samples in one of three forms: frozen whole blood, isolated PBMCs, or DNA extracted from either of those sample types. As for this clone: This clone's antigen is unknown. No much larger clone exists at a distance of one base, and base qualities are not known.

Study-wide findings and limitations: Clinical and demographic metadata were provided uncurated, with the amount varying by source and participant.

This TCR came from a woman between 65 and 79 years old with acute or convalescent COVID-19. Sequencing was carried out using peripheral blood. Recombination connected TRBV28 to TRBJ1-6, and possibly TRBD1, on 6 matching bases. The DNA reads as follows: TGTGCCGCAACTAGGGGGTTTTATAATTCACCCCTCCACTTT. Translated, this is CAATRGFYNSPLHF.